This passage covers 25 T cell receptor beta chains from one sample sequenced in a study of T cell responses to AZD1222 COVID-19 vaccine. Sequencing used immunoSEQ multiplex PCR; TCRdb keeps in-frame clones, though not all of them. The table has just over 60,000 clones, 76% seen once. This specimen consisted of peripheral blood, obtained on day 0 of AZD1222 vaccination. These receptors originate from an adult in good health.

The chain joins TRBV2 to TRBJ1-2, with no clear D. The CDR3 length is 14 residues. The germline V and J ends were trimmed by 6 bases and 2 bases, with 13 bases remaining between them. Per germline, CDR1 SNHLY and CDR2 FYNNEI. This CDR3 reads CASSPRRGNYGYTF. The CDR3 nucleotides read TGTGCCAGCAGCCCTAGACGTGGGAACTATGGCTACACCTTC.

Only a few counts were recorded for this clone. The gene calls are TRBV6-6 and TRBJ1-6, with TRBD1 matching 8 bases. The V segment lost 6 bases and the J segment 8 bases; nucleotides outside the gene matches: 9. This CDR3 has 15 amino acids. Per germline, CDR1 MNHNY and CDR2 SVGAGI (reference sequence). The CDR3 sequence is CASSSDRDDHSPLHF. CDR3 DNA sequence: TGTGCCAGCAGCTCGGACAGGGACGATCATTCACCCCTCCACTTT.

This clone was counted once. The chain carries TRBV4-3 and TRBJ1-6, with 9 bases matching TRBD1. The CDR3 spans 16 residues. CDR1 and CDR2 from the germline V gene are LGHNA and YSLEER. J gave up 6 bases and V 0 bases, and 3 bases lay outside the gene matches. CDR3 residues: CASSQDQGQGNSPLHF. In DNA, the CDR3 is TGCGCCAGCAGCCAAGATCAGGGACAGGGTAATTCACCCCTCCACTTT.

The chain carries TRBV28 and TRBJ1-5; no clear D gene. Germline CDR1 is MDHEN and CDR2 is SYDVKM. CDR3 length: 16 residues. The ends were cut back, 2 bases at V and 4 bases at J, with 15 bases in the middle. For the CDR3, the DNA is TGTGCCAGCAGTTTAGGGGAAAGAGGGAATAATCAGCCCCAGCATTTT. Translated, it gives CASSLGERGNNQPQHF.

The genes are TRBV6-2 or TRBV6-3 and TRBJ1-1; D unresolved. The CDR3 spans 13 residues. Germline assignment: CDR1 MNHEY and CDR2 SVGEGT. The V gene lost 1 base and the J gene lost 4 bases, with 7 bases spanning the gap. The CDR3 sequence: CASSYFPSTEAFF. The CDR3 coding sequence is TGTGCCAGCAGTTACTTTCCGTCCACTGAAGCTTTCTTT.

The chain has TRBV7-9 and TRBJ1-1; D uncertain. CDR3 size: 15 residues. In germline, CDR1 is SEHNR, CDR2 FQNEAQ (reference sequence). Trimming stripped 5 bases from V and 1 base from J, with 14 bases between. In nucleotides, the CDR3 is TGTGCCAGCAGCCCAGTCCACCGTTCGAACACTGAAGCTTTCTTT. It yields the protein CASSPVHRSNTEAFF.

The rearrangement joins TRBV3-1 (or the pseudogene TRBV3-2) to TRBJ1-2; D is undetermined. Germline V lookup: CDR1 LGHDT, CDR2 YNNKEL (reference sequence). V dropped 4 bases and J dropped 0 bases, with 12 bases sitting between them. The CDR3 runs 15 residues. The CDR3 here is CASSLRASTNYGYTF. The DNA of the CDR3 is TGTGCCAGCAGCCTCCGGGCTTCAACTAACTATGGCTACACCTTC.

The chain is built from TRBV6-5 and TRBJ1-2; D call uncertain. Trimming stripped 0 bases from V and 1 base from J, with 6 bases between. The germline CDR1 and CDR2 sequences are MNHEY and SVGAGI. The CDR3 extends over 14 amino acids. The chain's CDR3 is CASSYSTSNYGYTF. CDR3 bases: TGTGCCAGCAGTTACTCGACGAGTAACTATGGCTACACCTTC.

This clone has just a few counts. V gene TRBV4-3 combines with J gene TRBJ1-2; D is perhaps TRBD1 (6 bases). CDR1 is LGHNA, CDR2 YSLEER, per germline. The V end was cut by 1 base, the J end by 7 bases, with 22 bases between. The CDR3 is made up of 17 amino acids. The CDR3 bases are TGCGCCAGCAGCCAAGGGGGGTGGCAGGGGCCGAGGAGTGGCTACACCTTC. This encodes CASSQGGWQGPRSGYTF.

The chain joins TRBV13 to TRBJ2-2; the D is unclear. Between the trimmed V and J ends, which lost 5 bases and 4 bases, there was a span of 14 bases. Germline CDR1 is PRHDT and CDR2 is FYEKMQ (reference sequence). The CDR3 totals 15 residues. Written as DNA, the CDR3 is TGTGCCAGCAGCCCCGAGGCCATAAGCACCGGGGAGCTGTTTTTT. It is translated as CASSPEAISTGELFF.

This chain links TRBV6-1 with TRBJ2-3, with 12 bases that match TRBD2. J was trimmed by 1 base and V by 4 bases; bases with no gene match: 6. There are 17 residues in the CDR3. Germline V gives CDR1 MNHNS, CDR2 SASEGT. CDR3 coding DNA: TGTGCCAGCAGTGGACAGACTAGCGGGGGACGCACAGATACGCAGTATTTT. Translated, it gives CASSGQTSGGRTDTQYF.

The CDR3, as DNA: TGTGCCAGCAGCCCGGGGACAGGACACACTGAAGCTTTCTTT. Translating gives CASSPGTGHTEAFF. This chain uses TRBV7-6 with TRBJ1-1; 8 positions agree with TRBD1. J lost 3 bases, V lost 5 bases, and 5 bases had no gene match. The CDR3 is 14 residues long. Germline values: CDR1 SGHVS, CDR2 FNYEAQ.

J is TRBJ2-5 and V is TRBV5-1, with 9 bases aligning to TRBD1. V shed 4 bases and J 5 bases; nucleotides not matched to a gene: 15. CDR1 is SGHRS, CDR2 YFSETQ, per germline. The CDR3 sequence is 17 residues long. The CDR3: CASSLASFGQGRETQYF. CDR3 in DNA: TGCGCCAGCAGCCTGGCTTCCTTTGGACAGGGGCGGGAGACCCAGTACTTC. The entire variable domain, with the rest obtained from reference TRBV5-1 and TRBJ2-5, is as follows: KAGVTQTPRYLIKTRGQQVTLSCSPISGHRSVSWYQQTPGQGLQFLFEYFSETQRNKGNFPGRFSGRQFSNSRSEMNVSTLELGDSALYLCASSLASFGQGRETQYFGPGTRLLVL.

The gene calls are TRBV5-1 and TRBJ2-7; D perhaps matches TRBD1 (5 bases). CDR3 length: 14 amino acids. V lost 6 bases to trimming and J lost 0 bases, with 13 bases between them. Looked up from germline, CDR1 is SGHRS and CDR2 is YFSETQ. The CDR3 sequence: CASKLDGHSYEQYF. The CDR3 DNA sequence: TGCGCCAGCAAATTGGACGGACACTCCTACGAGCAGTACTTC.

This chain connects TRBV4-2 to TRBJ1-2, with a weak D call TRBD1 (5 bases). Deletions cut 0 bases from V and 4 bases from J, with 15 bases between. Looked up from germline, CDR1 is LGHNA and CDR2 is YNFKEQ. The CDR3 is 16 amino acids. CDR3 sequence (DNA): TGTGCCAGCAGCCAAGAGGTTACGACAGTCTCCTATGGCTACACCTTC. Residues: CASSQEVTTVSYGYTF.

The chain recombines TRBV28 with TRBJ2-7, with 9 bases identical to TRBD1. The CDR3 has 16 amino acids. CDR1 is MDHEN and CDR2 is SYDVKM in the germline V gene. Unmatched junction bases numbered 7, after V lost 3 bases and J lost 1 base. The CDR3 region is CASSFPPGQGSYEQYF. In DNA form, the CDR3 reads TGTGCCAGCAGTTTTCCTCCGGGACAGGGTTCCTACGAGCAGTACTTC.

This clone was seen a single time. This sequence joins TRBV19 and TRBJ1-1; the D is unclear. Trimming shortened V by 4 bases and J by 4 bases, and 13 bases separated the two germline ends. In germline, CDR1 is LNHDA, CDR2 SQIVND (reference sequence). The CDR3 has 14 residues. CDR3 loop: CASSTAGVTTEAFF. The CDR3 region has the DNA TGTGCCAGTAGTACCGCCGGGGTAACCACTGAAGCTTTCTTT.

This clone was seen just once. The chain links TRBV7-2 to TRBJ2-7; TRBD2 matches at 10 bases. In germline, CDR1 is SGHTA, CDR2 FQGNSA. After removal of 5 bases from V and 2 bases from J, the junction contained 3 bases not matched to a gene. This CDR3 has 14 amino acids. In DNA, the CDR3 is TGTGCCAGCAGCCCTAGCGGGGGAGCCTACGAGCAGTACTTC. Protein product: CASSPSGGAYEQYF. Filled out from reference TRBV7-2 and TRBJ2-7, the complete variable domain reads GAGVSQSPSNKVTEKGKDVELRCDPISGHTALYWYRQSLGQGLEFLIYFQGNSAPDKSGLPSDRFSAERTGGSVSTLTIQRTQQEDSAVYLCASSPSGGAYEQYFGPGTRLTVT.

The V call is TRBV7-9, the J call TRBJ2-5; the D is unclear. Germline loops: CDR1 SEHNR, CDR2 FQNEAQ (reference sequence). V lost 3 bases and J 1 base, leaving 0 bases between the germline ends. The CDR3 has 11 amino acids. For the CDR3, the DNA is TGTGCCAGCAGCTTCCAAGAGACCCAGTACTTC. Translation: CASSFQETQYF.

J is TRBJ2-7 and V is TRBV4-2; the D call may be TRBD1 or TRBD2 (5 bases each). CDR1 is LGHNA, CDR2 YNFKEQ, per germline. The CDR3 spans 15 residues. V was cut by 5 bases and J by 7 bases, with 21 bases left in between. The CDR3 DNA reads as TGTGCCAGCAGCTTCGGGGCAGATACGACTGGTGAGCAGTACTTC. Its protein product is CASSFGADTTGEQYF.

The gene calls are TRBV7-2 and TRBJ1-4, with D unresolved. Germline CDR1 SGHTA, CDR2 FQGNSA. CDR3 length equals 16 residues. The ends were cut back, 0 bases at V and 0 bases at J, with 8 bases in the middle. CDR3 bases: TGTGCCAGCAGCTTAGCGTCAACGCCAACTAATGAAAAACTGTTTTTT. As protein: CASSLASTPTNEKLFF.

The CDR3 DNA follows: TGTGCCAGCAGCAAGGGGACAGGGTGGGGAAACACCATATATTTT. It encodes CASSKGTGWGNTIYF. The chain uses TRBV21-1 and TRBJ1-3; the table's D call, TRBD1, has no DNA check behind it. TRBV21-1 is an annotated pseudogene. The CDR3 loop spans 15 amino acids.

This clone was observed once. This chain uses TRBV4-2 with TRBJ2-1; TRBD1 agrees at 8 bases. The trim removed 6 bases at V and 0 bases at J, leaving 4 bases unmatched. This CDR3 region has 15 residues. Looked up from germline, CDR1 is LGHNA and CDR2 is YNFKEQ. CDR3 residues: CASRRDRGSYNEQFF. Here the CDR3 DNA reads TGTGCCAGCAGGAGAGACAGGGGCTCCTACAATGAGCAGTTCTTC.

The CDR3 nucleotides are TGTGCCACAGCGAGAGACAGGACGAACACTGAAGCTTTCTTT. Protein: CATARDRTNTEAFF. The V gene is TRBV15, the J gene TRBJ1-1, with D perhaps TRBD1 (6 bases). Germline CDR1 is LNHNV and CDR2 is YYDKDF (reference sequence). CDR3 size: 14 residues. Trimming cost V 9 bases and J 1 base, with 15 bases left between them. The whole variable domain, remainder taken from reference TRBV15 and TRBJ1-1, is DAMVIQNPRYQVTQFGKPVTLSCSQTLNHNVMYWYQQKSSQAPKLLFHYYDKDFNNEADTPDNFQSRRPNTSFCFLDIRSPGLGDTAMYLCATARDRTNTEAFFGQGTRLTVV.

The genes are TRBV11-3 and TRBJ2-7, with D uncertain. Germline V gene sequence: CDR1 SGHNT, CDR2 YENEEA. Trimming removed 2 bases at V and 6 bases at J, with 11 bases between. This CDR3 contains 13 residues. The CDR3 protein is CASSLSNGREQYF. The DNA for the CDR3 is TGTGCCAGCAGCTTAAGTAACGGGCGCGAGCAGTACTTC.